Shown below are 3 T cell receptor beta chains from a single sample sequenced in a study of T cells in Graves' hyperthyroidism and ophthalmopathy. The CDR3 regions of TCR beta were amplified from RNA transcripts. The HTBI primer set drove a first-round RT-PCR of the TCR CDR3. TCRdb itself ran the multiplex PCR reads through MiXCR, one entry per CDR3 protein. The table records some 600,000 distinct CDR3 sequences, roughly 13% of them present only once. Source material: blood. The receptor source for this set is a woman in her thirties with Graves' hyperthyroidism that later progressed to Graves' ophthalmopathy.

This clonotype has at least ten counts. This rearrangement joins TRBV27 to TRBJ2-7; unclear D gene. The germline gives CDR1 MNHEY, CDR2 SMNVEV (reference sequence). The germline V and J ends were trimmed by 6 bases and 4 bases, with 16 bases remaining between them. The CDR3 loop spans 14 amino acids. The CDR3 spells CASSPLNQEYEQYF. DNA of the CDR3: TGTGCCAGCAGCCCCCTTAATCAGGAGTACGAGCAGTACTTC.

About this clonotype: A much larger clonotype is one base distant, so this may be a read error. The chain is built from TRBV7-9 and TRBJ2-5; TRBD1 agrees at 8 bases. The CDR3 is made up of 14 amino acids. The germline V gene has CDR1 SEHNR and CDR2 FQNEAQ (reference sequence). CDR3 sequence (DNA): TGTGCCAGCAACTTAACCAGGGGGCTTGAGACCCAGTACTTC. This gives the protein CASNLTRGLETQYF.

This clonotype was picked up many times. The chain links TRBV7-9 to TRBJ2-1, with a possible D match to TRBD2 (6 bases). The germline V gene encodes CDR1 SEHNR and CDR2 FQNEAQ (reference sequence). Trimming removed 5 bases from V and 6 bases from J, with 11 bases in between. This CDR3 is built from 13 residues. CDR3 in DNA: TGTGCCAGCAGCCCGGGAGCAAGCAATGAGCAGTTCTTC. This codes for CASSPGASNEQFF. Combining the CDR3 with reference TRBV7-9 and TRBJ2-1 gives the whole variable domain DTGVSQNPRHKITKRGQNVTFRCDPISEHNRLYWYRQTLGQGPEFLTYFQNEAQLEKSRLLSDRFSAERPKGSFSTLEIQRTEQGDSAMYLCASSPGASNEQFFGPGTRLTVL.